The T cell receptor (beta chain) under discussion was sequenced for a study of metastatic and nonmetastatic thyroid tumors. Study background: Comparative analysis of repertoires was undertaken across blood and tumor or nodule tissue obtained from malignant and benign thyroid patients.

This clone was found many times. Its antigen is not identified. Until they underwent thyroid surgery, no patient had received any treatment. This CDR3 spans 15 amino acids. CDR1 and CDR2 (germline): GTSNPN, SVGIG (reference sequence). V trimming: 0 bases; J trimming: 7 bases; junction bases outside the gene matches: 2. In the original processing: To classify distant metastasis in papillary thyroid cancer, a model was built from CDR3 differences across clinicopathological groups. TCRdb re-analyzed the PCR reads using MiXCR. TCRdb, rather than the study authors, made the V and J calls. Found here are about 40,000 clones, more than 9.5% of them singletons; the top ten hold under 30%. Broader study findings: TCR beta diversity was reportedly significantly higher in malignant thyroid tumors than benign nodules, in blood and tumor.

J is TRBJ2-1 and V is TRBV30; the match to TRBD2 covers 14 bases. The sequenced material came from blood. The sequence derives from a female donor with papillary thyroid cancer or a benign thyroid nodule (not recorded which). Some clones in this sample may be carry-over from other donors' samples. The CDR3 loop reads CAWSVGTSGRNEQFF. CDR3 coding DNA: TGTGCCTGGAGTGTTGGGACTAGCGGGAGAAATGAGCAGTTCTTC. The full variable domain, rest sourced from reference TRBV30 and TRBJ2-1, is SQTIHQWPATLVQPVGSPLSLECTVEGTSNPNLYWYRQAAGRGLQLLFYSVGIGQISSEVPQNLSASRPQDRQFILSSKKLLLSDSGFYLCAWSVGTSGRNEQFFGPGTRLTVL.